This T cell receptor (beta chain) was captured in a study of CD8 T cells in ankylosing spondylitis. Quantitative molecular-barcoded 5'-RACE generated the TCR beta libraries. TCRdb called the 5' RACE reads again in MiXCR, with one record for every CDR3 protein. The profile shows 200,000 or so distinct CDR3 sequences, 13% of them singletons. This clonotype was seen at least ten times. Its antigen is unknown. Overall study results and limits: Within ankylosing spondylitis blood, a TCR beta motif made up of eight highly homologous variants appeared to be characteristic. Significant enrichment of disease-linked clones was reported in matched ankylosing spondylitis synovial fluid.

Trimming removed 2 bases from V and 10 bases from J, with 13 bases in between. This CDR3 contains 13 residues. The germline gives CDR1 MGHRA, CDR2 YSYEKL. The sequenced material came from blood, either unsorted or a sorted T cell fraction (not recorded which). The genes are TRBV4-1 and TRBJ2-3; perhaps TRBD2 as D (6 bases). The TCR comes from a female donor with ankylosing spondylitis or in good health (not recorded which). The CDR3 bases are TGCGCCAGCAGCCAACTGATACGGGACTCGCAGTATTTT. Protein: CASSQLIRDSQYF.